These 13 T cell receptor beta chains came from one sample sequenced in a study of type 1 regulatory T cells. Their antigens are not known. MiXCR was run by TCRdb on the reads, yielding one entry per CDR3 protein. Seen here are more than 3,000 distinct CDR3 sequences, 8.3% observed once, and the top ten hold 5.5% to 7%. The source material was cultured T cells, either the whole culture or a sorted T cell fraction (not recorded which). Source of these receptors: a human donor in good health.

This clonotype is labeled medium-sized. CDR3 residues: CSARDRQSASSGRISYNEQFF. The CDR3 DNA is TGCAGTGCTAGAGATCGACAGTCTGCGTCTAGCGGGAGAATTTCCTACAATGAGCAGTTCTTC. The chain carries TRBV20-1 and TRBJ2-1, with TRBD2 matching over 10 bases. The CDR3 covers 21 residues. The germline CDR1 and CDR2 sequences are DFQATT and SNEGSKA (reference sequence). With 0 bases clipped from V and 1 base from J, the junction kept 18 bases outside the gene matches.

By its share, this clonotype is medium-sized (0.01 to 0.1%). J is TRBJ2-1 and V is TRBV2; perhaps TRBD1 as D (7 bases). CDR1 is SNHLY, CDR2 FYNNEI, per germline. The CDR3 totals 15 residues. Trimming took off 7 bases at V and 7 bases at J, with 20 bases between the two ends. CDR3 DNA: TGTGCCAGCAATCCCCCCAACAGGGGAGGAAATGAGCAGTTCTTC. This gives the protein CASNPPNRGGNEQFF.

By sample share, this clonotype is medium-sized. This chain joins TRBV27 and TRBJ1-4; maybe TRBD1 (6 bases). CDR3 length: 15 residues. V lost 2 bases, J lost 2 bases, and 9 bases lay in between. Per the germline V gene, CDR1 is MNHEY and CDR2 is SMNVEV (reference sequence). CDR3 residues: CASSLVGATNEKLFF. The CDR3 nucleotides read TGTGCCAGCAGTTTAGTGGGGGCGACTAATGAAAAACTGTTTTTT.

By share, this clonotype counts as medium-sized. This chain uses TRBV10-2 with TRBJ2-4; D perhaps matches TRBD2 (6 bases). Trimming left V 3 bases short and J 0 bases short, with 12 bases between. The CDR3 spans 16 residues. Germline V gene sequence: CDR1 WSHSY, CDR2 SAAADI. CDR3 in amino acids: CASSEFSGIAKNIQYF. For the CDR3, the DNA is TGCGCCAGCAGTGAATTTAGCGGAATAGCCAAAAACATTCAGTACTTC.

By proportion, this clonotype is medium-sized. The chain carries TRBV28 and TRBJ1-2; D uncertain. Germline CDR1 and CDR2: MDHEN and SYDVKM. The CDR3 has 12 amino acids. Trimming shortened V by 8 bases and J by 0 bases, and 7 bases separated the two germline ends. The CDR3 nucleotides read TGTGCCAGCGCTATAGCTAACTATGGCTACACCTTC. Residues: CASAIANYGYTF.

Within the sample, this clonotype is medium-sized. CDR3 sequence reads: CATSGRRTTRMNTEAFF. CDR3 coding DNA: TGTGCCACCAGTGGCCGGCGGACAACCCGAATGAACACTGAAGCTTTCTTT. The V and J genes are TRBV15 and TRBJ1-1, with D possibly matching TRBD1 (5 bases). Between the trimmed V and J ends, which lost 6 bases and 0 bases, there was a span of 20 bases. Germline CDR1 and CDR2: LNHNV and YYDKDF (reference sequence). The CDR3 is made up of 17 amino acids.

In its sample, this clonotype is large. The CDR3 region is CASSRNRRQETQYF. The CDR3 DNA reads TGTGCCAGCAGCCGAAACAGACGACAAGAGACCCAGTACTTC. This chain connects TRBV7-2 to TRBJ2-5, with unresolved D. The ends were cut back, 5 bases at V and 2 bases at J, with 12 bases in the middle. The CDR3 is 14 residues long. Germline assignment: CDR1 SGHTA and CDR2 FQGNSA.

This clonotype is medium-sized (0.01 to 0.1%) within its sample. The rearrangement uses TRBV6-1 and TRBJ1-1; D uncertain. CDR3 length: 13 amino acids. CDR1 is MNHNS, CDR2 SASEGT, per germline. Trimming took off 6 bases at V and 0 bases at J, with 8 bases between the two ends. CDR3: CASSDNMNTEAFF. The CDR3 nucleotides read TGTGCCAGCAGCGACAACATGAACACTGAAGCTTTCTTT.

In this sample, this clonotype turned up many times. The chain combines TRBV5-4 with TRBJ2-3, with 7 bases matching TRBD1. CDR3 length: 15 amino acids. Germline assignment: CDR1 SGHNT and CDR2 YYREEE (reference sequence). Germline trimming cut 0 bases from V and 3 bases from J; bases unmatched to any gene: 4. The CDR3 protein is CASSLDRGVTDTQYF. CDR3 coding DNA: TGTGCCAGCAGCTTGGACAGGGGTGTAACAGATACGCAGTATTTT.

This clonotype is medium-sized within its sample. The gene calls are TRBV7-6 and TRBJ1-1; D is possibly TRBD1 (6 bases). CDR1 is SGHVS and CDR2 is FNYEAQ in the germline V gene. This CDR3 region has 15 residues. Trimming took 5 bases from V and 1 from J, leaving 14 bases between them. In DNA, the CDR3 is TGTGCCAGCAGCCTAGGTACAGGGACGAACACTGAAGCTTTCTTT. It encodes CASSLGTGTNTEAFF.

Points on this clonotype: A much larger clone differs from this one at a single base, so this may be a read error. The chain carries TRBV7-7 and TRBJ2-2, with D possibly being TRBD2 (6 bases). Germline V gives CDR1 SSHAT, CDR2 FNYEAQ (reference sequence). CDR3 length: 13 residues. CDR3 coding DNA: TGTGCCAGCAGCTCGGACATGGCCGGGGGGCTGTTTTTT. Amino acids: CASSSDMAGGLFF.

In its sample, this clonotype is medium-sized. Here the CDR3 reads CASSQNPDSDQPQHF. The CDR3 nucleotides are TGTGCCAGCAGCCAAAACCCCGACAGCGATCAGCCCCAGCATTTT. V usage is TRBV4-2 and J usage is TRBJ1-5; TRBD1 is a possible D gene (5 bases). The germline V gene encodes CDR1 LGHNA and CDR2 YNFKEQ. Trimming left V 2 bases short and J 5 bases short, with 13 bases between. CDR3 size: 15 residues.

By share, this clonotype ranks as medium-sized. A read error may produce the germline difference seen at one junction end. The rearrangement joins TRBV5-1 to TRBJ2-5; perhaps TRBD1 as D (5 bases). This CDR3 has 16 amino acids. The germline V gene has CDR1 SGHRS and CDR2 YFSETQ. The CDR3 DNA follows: TGCGTCAGCAGCCAACAACCTCCAGGGAACCAAGAGACCCAGTACTTC. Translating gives CVSSQQPPGNQETQYF.